This T cell receptor beta chain is from a study of shared clonotypes between healthy human individuals. TCRdb's table, derived via immunoSEQ multiplex PCR, lists solely in-frame clones and lacks some. The sample includes 1.5 million to 2.5 million clones, around 96% seen only once; the top ten take approximately 1.2%. The CDR3 has 13 amino acids. The germline V and J ends were trimmed by 1 base and 7 bases, with 10 bases remaining between them. Germline assignment: CDR1 MNHNS and CDR2 SASEGT. Naive CD8 populations comprised CD45RO-negative cells positively selected for CCR7, excluding terminally differentiated effector memory CD45RA+ cells. This clone was recorded once.

This TCR derives from a man younger than 30 in good health. The sample taken for sequencing was naive CD8+ T cells sorted from blood. The V gene is TRBV6-1, the J gene TRBJ1-2, with unresolved D. CDR3 DNA: TGTGCCAGCAGTGAAGGTCGAGTTACTGGCTACACCTTC. Translated: CASSEGRVTGYTF.